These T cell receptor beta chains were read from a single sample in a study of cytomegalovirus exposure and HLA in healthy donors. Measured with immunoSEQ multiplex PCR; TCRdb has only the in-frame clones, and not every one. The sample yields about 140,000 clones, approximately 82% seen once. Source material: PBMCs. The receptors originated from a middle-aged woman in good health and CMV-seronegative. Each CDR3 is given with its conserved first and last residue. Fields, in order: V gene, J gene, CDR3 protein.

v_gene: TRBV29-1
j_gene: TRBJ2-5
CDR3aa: CSVVASGVLSETQYF

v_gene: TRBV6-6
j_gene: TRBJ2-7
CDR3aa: CASSYSGTGEYGEQYF

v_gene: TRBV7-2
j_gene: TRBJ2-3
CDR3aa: CASSSQRTGAVDTQYF

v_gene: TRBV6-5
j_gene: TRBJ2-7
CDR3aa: CASSYSGLAGTYEQYF

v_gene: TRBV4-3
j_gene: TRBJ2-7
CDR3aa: CASSRTLRREVHEQYF

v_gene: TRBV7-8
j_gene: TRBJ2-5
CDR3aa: CASSLAVMGETQYF

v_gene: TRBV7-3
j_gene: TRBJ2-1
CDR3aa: CASSLRAGFNSEQFF

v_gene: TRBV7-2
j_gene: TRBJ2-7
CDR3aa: CASSYRTGDYEQYF

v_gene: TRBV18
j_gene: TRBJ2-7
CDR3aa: CASSLQGYEQYF

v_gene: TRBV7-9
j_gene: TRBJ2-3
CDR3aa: CASSLLARTDTQYF

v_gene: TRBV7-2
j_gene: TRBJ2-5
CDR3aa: CASSNNPGLASGETQYF